The present TCR beta chain was sequenced within a study of cytomegalovirus exposure and HLA in healthy donors. PCR involved 60 Vbeta and 13 Jbeta primers. Assay used: immunoSEQ multiplex PCR; TCRdb lists only in-frame clones, some missing. The sample shows approximately 130,000 clones, approximately 80% of them seen only once. The CDR3 has 15 amino acids. The germline V gene has CDR1 MNHEY and CDR2 SMNVEV (reference sequence). The junction had 12 bases not matched to a gene; V was cut back by 8 bases and J by 7 bases. Sample: PBMCs. This sequence was found in a man aged 25-45 years in good health and CMV-seronegative. The V and J genes are TRBV27 and TRBJ2-2; TRBD2 aligns across 8 bases. DNA for the CDR3: TGTGCCAGCGTTGGACTAGCCGCCCGAGACGGGGAGCTGTTTTTT. Translation: CASVGLAARDGELFF.